The sequence of this T cell receptor beta chain was determined in a study of CD8+ T cells in alopecia areata. Remarks on this clone: Other DNA sequences in this specimen translate into the identical CDR3.

The germline gives CDR1 SQVTM, CDR2 ANQGSEA. This CDR3 is built from 12 residues. Trimming removed 6 bases at V and 0 bases at J, with 8 bases between. RNA, once extracted, was reverse transcribed into cDNA for use as the sequencing template. TCRdb's copy holds only in-frame clones and misses some; the assay was immunoSEQ multiplex PCR. The sample contains around 29,000 clones, approximately 65% of which appear only once. This chain uses TRBV29-1 with TRBJ1-1; TRBD1 might be the D (5 bases). The clonotype originates from a human donor with alopecia areata. Sample: NKG2D-high CD8+ T cells sorted from blood. DNA of the CDR3: TGCAGCGTGGGACGGATGAACACTGAAGCTTTCTTT. Translation gives CSVGRMNTEAFF.